This TCR beta chain was retrieved from a study of T cells in Graves' hyperthyroidism and ophthalmopathy. Points from the study as a whole: The model made its ophthalmopathy prediction, and onset followed a median about 6.8 months later. Most thyroid clonotypes with frequency above 0.001 were detected in blood.

CDR3 size: 15 residues. Germline loops: CDR1 DFQATT, CDR2 SNEGSKA (reference sequence). V was trimmed by 5 bases and J by 10 bases, leaving 21 bases between them. This clonotype has more than one count but fewer than ten. Its antigen is as yet unknown. Regions amplified from RNA transcripts were the TCR beta CDR3 regions. First-round RT-PCR of the TCR CDR3 relied on the HTBI primer set. TCRdb processed the multiplex PCR reads anew with MiXCR; each CDR3 protein has one entry. The sample has approximately 690,000 distinct CDR3 sequences, less than 25% seen once. This receptor was taken from a man aged 25-40 years with Graves' ophthalmopathy. The rearrangement uses TRBV20-1 and TRBJ1-6; TRBD1 might be the D (6 bases). The sample was blood. This CDR3 is CSALPHRVFGSPLHF. Here the CDR3 DNA reads TGCAGTGCTTTACCCCACAGGGTATTTGGATCACCCCTCCACTTT.